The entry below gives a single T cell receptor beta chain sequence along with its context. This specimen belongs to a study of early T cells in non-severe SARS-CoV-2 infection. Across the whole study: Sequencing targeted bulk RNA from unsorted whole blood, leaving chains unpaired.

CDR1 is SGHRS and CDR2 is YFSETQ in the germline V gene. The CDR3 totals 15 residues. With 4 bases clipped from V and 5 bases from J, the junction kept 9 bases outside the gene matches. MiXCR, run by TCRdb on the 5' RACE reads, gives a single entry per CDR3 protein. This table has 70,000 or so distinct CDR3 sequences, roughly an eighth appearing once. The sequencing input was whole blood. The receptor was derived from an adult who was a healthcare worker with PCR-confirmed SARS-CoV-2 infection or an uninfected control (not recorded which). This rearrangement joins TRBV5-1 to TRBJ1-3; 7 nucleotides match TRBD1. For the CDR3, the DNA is TGCGCCAGCAGCCAGGGACAGAGGGCGAGAAACACCATATATTTT. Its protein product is CASSQGQRARNTIYF.